The rows below give T cell receptor beta chains drawn from one sample of a study of molecular identifiers for immune sequencing clone quantification. TCRdb re-analysed the PCR reads in MiXCR, keeping a single row per CDR3 protein. The sample lists roughly 93,000 distinct CDR3 sequences, around 19% seen once, with roughly 0.89% in the top ten. The sample taken for sequencing was naive CD8+ T cells from blood, with Jurkat cell RNA spiked in. The receptors stem from a human donor in good health. Some libraries in this study had Jurkat cell RNA spiked in. Both conserved end residues are part of each CDR3. The D gene is left open where the match is weak. Clone size is shown for a subset of rows, as once, few, many or a class of expanded clone.

j_call clone_size d_call v_call cdr3_nt cdr3_aa
TRBJ1-2 many - TRBV12-3/TRBV12-4 TGTGCCAGCAGTCCCCTTAGGTCTCGCCTCTATGGCTACACCTTC CASSPLRSRLYGYTF
TRBJ1-2 many - TRBV6-2/TRBV6-3 TGTGCCAGCAGTTCGTACTATGGCTACACCTTC CASSSYYGYTF
TRBJ1-4 many - TRBV6-5 TGTGCCAGCAGTCCAATCTACGGGGGGACTAATGAAAAACTGTTTTTT CASSPIYGGTNEKLFF
TRBJ2-7 many TRBD1 TRBV7-9 TGTGCCAGCAGCCTCTTGACAGGGAACGAGCAGTACTTC CASSLLTGNEQYF
TRBJ1-1 many TRBD1 TRBV4-3 TGCGCCAGCAGCCCCCGTCGAGGACAGGGCCCTGAAGCTTTCTTT CASSPRRGQGPEAFF
TRBJ1-1 many TRBD1 TRBV6-5 TGTGCCAGCAGTTACTCGGCAGGGGGATACACTGAAGCTTTCTTT CASSYSAGGYTEAFF
TRBJ1-1 few TRBD1 TRBV29-1 TGCAGCGTCGAAGGGACAGAGGGCCTCTGGGGCATGAACACTGAAGCTTTCTTT CSVEGTEGLWGMNTEAFF
TRBJ1-1 many - TRBV19 TGTGCCAGTAAACAGGGTTACACTGAAGCTTTCTTT CASKQGYTEAFF
TRBJ1-5 many - TRBV6-2/TRBV6-3 TGTGCCAGCAGTTACAGGGGAATGGGCAATCAGCCCCAGCATTTT CASSYRGMGNQPQHF
TRBJ1-1 many - TRBV7-9 TGTGCCAGCAGCTTATTCCAGGGTTTAGCTTTCTTT CASSLFQGLAFF
TRBJ2-5 few TRBD1 TRBV5-1 TGCGCCAGCAGCCCGGGGACAGGGTTTGAAGAGACCCAGTACTTC CASSPGTGFEETQYF
TRBJ2-6 many - TRBV7-9 TGTGCCAGCAGCTTAGTAGGGGCCGGGGCCAACGTCCTGACTTTC CASSLVGAGANVLTF
TRBJ1-5 many TRBD1 TRBV7-2 TGTGCCAGCAGACTACAGGGGCCCAATCAGCCCCAGCATTTT CASRLQGPNQPQHF
TRBJ2-1 many TRBD1 TRBV19 TGTGCCAGTAGTGTTATGATACAGGGGAATGAGCAGTTCTTC CASSVMIQGNEQFF
TRBJ1-5 many - TRBV28 TGTGCCAGCAGTTCGGGGGACTCCAGCTCTCAGCCCCAGCATTTT CASSSGDSSSQPQHF
TRBJ2-3 many TRBD1 TRBV7-9 TGTGCCAGCAGCCCCGGACAGGGCGGAGATACGCAGTATTTT CASSPGQGGDTQYF
TRBJ1-2 - - TRBV12-3/TRBV12-4 TGTGCCAGCAGTGATGAGGGACCCTATGGCTACACCTTC CASSDEGPYGYTF
TRBJ2-1 many TRBD1 TRBV7-9 TGTGCCAGCAGCTTACCCCCGACAGGGTACAATGAGCAGTTCTTC CASSLPPTGYNEQFF